Reported below is one T cell receptor (beta chain). The data belong to a study of cytomegalovirus exposure and HLA in healthy donors. PCR used 60 Vbeta primers and 13 Jbeta primers. In the authors' workflow: About 11 million of 80 million to 85 million unique TCR beta chains were shared, per a later count. Method: immunoSEQ multiplex PCR; TCRdb's copy keeps in-frame clones and lacks some. V and J calls and clone size follow that table, whereas D and trimming were derived from the DNA. The sample lists about 140,000 clones; about three quarters were seen once. The CDR3 length is 14 residues. Germline CDR1 reads SNHLY; CDR2 reads FYNNEI. V lost 4 bases to trimming and J lost 2 bases; unmatched junction nucleotides: 4.

This receptor was identified in a man aged 40-55 years in good health and CMV-seronegative. This chain uses TRBV2 with TRBJ2-7; 8 bases match TRBD1. Sequenced sample: PBMCs. For the CDR3, the DNA is TGTGCCAGCAGTGCGGGACAGGCCACCTACGAGCAGTACTTC. This gives the protein CASSAGQATYEQYF.